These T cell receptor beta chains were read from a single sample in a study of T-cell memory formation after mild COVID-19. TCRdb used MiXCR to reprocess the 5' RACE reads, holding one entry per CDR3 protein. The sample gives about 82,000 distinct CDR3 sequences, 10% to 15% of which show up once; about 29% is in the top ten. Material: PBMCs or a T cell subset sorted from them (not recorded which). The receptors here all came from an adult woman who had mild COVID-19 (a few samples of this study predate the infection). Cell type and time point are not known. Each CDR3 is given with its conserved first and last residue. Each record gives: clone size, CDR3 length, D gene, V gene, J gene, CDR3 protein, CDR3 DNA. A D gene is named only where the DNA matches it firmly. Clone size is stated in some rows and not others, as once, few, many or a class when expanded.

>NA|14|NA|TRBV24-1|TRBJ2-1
CATSLAGIYNEQFF
TGTGCCACCAGTCTGGCAGGGATATACAATGAGCAGTTCTTC
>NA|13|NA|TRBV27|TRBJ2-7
CASSLSENYEQYF
TGTGCCAGCAGTTTATCGGAGAACTACGAGCAGTACTTC
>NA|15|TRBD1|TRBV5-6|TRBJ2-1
CASSLGTGDYNEQFF
TGTGCCAGCAGCTTGGGGACAGGGGACTACAATGAGCAGTTCTTC
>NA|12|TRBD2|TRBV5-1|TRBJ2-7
CASSWGGDEQYF
TGCGCCAGCAGCTGGGGGGGGGACGAGCAGTACTTC
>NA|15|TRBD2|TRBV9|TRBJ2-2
CASSVESSGTVELFF
TGTGCCAGCAGCGTAGAGTCTAGCGGCACCGTGGAGCTGTTTTTT
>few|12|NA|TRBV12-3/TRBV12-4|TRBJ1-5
CASSPDRRTQHF
TGTGCCAGCAGCCCCGACCGACGGACCCAGCATTTT
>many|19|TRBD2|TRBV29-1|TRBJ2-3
CSVEGLLAGDRLSTDTQYF
TGCAGCGTTGAAGGGCTACTAGCGGGAGACCGTCTTAGCACAGATACGCAGTATTTT
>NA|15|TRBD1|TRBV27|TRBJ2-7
CASSLDRAASYEQYF
TGTGCCAGCAGTCTAGACAGGGCTGCTTCCTACGAGCAGTACTTC
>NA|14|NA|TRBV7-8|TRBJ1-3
CASSRGGTGNTIYF
TGTGCCAGCAGCCGGGGAGGGACTGGAAACACCATATATTTT
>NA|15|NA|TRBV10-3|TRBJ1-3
CAISPGESTGNTIYF
TGTGCCATCAGCCCAGGAGAAAGTACTGGAAACACCATATATTTT
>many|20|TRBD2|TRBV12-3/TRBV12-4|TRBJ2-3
CASSSWTSGGQPLHTDTQYF
TGTGCCAGCAGTTCCTGGACTAGCGGGGGGCAACCTCTCCACACAGATACGCAGTATTTT
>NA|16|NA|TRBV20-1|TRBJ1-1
CSARDLRAVGGTEAFF
TGCAGTGCTAGAGATCTGAGGGCTGTAGGGGGAACTGAAGCTTTCTTT
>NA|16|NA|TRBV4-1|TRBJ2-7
CASSQEGLMSSYEQYF
TGCGCCAGCAGCCAAGAGGGACTCATGAGCTCCTACGAGCAGTACTTC
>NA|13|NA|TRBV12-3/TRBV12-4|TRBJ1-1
CASSFGINTEAFF
TGTGCCAGCAGTTTTGGGATCAACACTGAAGCTTTCTTT
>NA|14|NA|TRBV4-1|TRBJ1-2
CASSQGTGNYGYTF
TGCGCCAGCAGCCAGGGAACAGGGAACTATGGCTACACCTTC
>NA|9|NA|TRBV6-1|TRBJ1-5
CASSPAQHF
TGTGCCAGCAGTCCGGCCCAGCATTTT
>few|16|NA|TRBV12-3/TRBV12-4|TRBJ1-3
CASTFSTGYLANTIYF
TGTGCCAGCACTTTTTCCACAGGGTACCTCGCCAACACCATATATTTT
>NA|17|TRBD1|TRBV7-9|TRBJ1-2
CASSARVGQGLTDGYTF
TGTGCCAGCAGCGCTAGAGTAGGACAGGGGCTAACGGATGGCTACACCTTC
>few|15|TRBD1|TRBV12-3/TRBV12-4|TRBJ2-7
CASTPRTGANYEQYF
TGTGCCAGCACCCCCAGGACAGGGGCAAACTACGAGCAGTACTTC
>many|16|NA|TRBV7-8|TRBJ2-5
CASSLGWQDHEETQYF
TGTGCCAGCAGCTTAGGTTGGCAGGATCACGAAGAGACCCAGTACTTC
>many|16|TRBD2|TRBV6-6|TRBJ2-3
CASSYSLAGATDTQYF
TGTGCCAGCAGTTACTCGCTAGCGGGGGCCACAGATACGCAGTATTTT
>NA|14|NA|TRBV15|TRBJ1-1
CATSRDSLNTEAFF
TGTGCCACCAGCAGAGATAGCTTGAACACTGAAGCTTTCTTT
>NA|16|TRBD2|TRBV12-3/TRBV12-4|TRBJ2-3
CASSFGKRGGTDTQYF
TGTGCCAGCAGTTTCGGGAAGCGGGGGGGCACAGATACGCAGTATTTT
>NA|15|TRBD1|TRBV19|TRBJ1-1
CASSPRGQIPTEAFF
TGTGCCAGTAGTCCAAGGGGACAGATTCCCACTGAAGCTTTCTTT
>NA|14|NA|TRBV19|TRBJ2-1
CASSIWEANNEQFF
TGTGCCAGTAGTATATGGGAGGCAAACAATGAGCAGTTCTTC
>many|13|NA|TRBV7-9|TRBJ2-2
CASSLTNTGELFF
TGTGCCAGCAGCTTGACCAACACCGGGGAGCTGTTTTTT
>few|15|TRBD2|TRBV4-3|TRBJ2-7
CASSQGLAASYEQYF
TGCGCCAGCAGCCAGGGACTAGCGGCCTCCTACGAGCAGTACTTC
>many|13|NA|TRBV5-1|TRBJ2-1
CASSLEGVDEQFF
TGCGCCAGCAGCTTGGAAGGGGTGGATGAGCAGTTCTTC
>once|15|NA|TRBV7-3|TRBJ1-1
CASSLNGEGNTEAFF
TGTGCCAGCAGCTTAAATGGGGAGGGGAACACTGAAGCTTTCTTT
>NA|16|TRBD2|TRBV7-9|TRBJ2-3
CASSSLGASGADTQYF
TGTGCCAGCAGCTCCTTAGGGGCTAGCGGAGCAGATACGCAGTATTTT
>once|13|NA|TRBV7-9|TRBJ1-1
CASSIQQNTEAFF
TGTGCCAGCAGTATACAACAGAACACTGAAGCTTTCTTT
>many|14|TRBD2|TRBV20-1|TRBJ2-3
CSARVGLASDTQYF
TGCAGTGCTAGAGTAGGACTAGCATCAGATACGCAGTATTTT
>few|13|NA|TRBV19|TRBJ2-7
CASSLGRLNEQYF
TGTGCCAGTAGTTTGGGACGTCTGAACGAGCAGTACTTC
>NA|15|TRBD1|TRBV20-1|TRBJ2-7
CSARETGQGSSEQYF
TGCAGTGCTAGAGAGACGGGACAGGGTTCATCCGAGCAGTACTTC
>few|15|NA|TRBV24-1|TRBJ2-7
CATSRRGASLNEQYF
TGTGCCACCTCCCGGAGGGGGGCGAGCCTCAACGAGCAGTACTTC
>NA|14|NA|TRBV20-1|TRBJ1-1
CSATIQGGNTEAFF
TGCAGTGCGACCATTCAGGGAGGGAACACTGAAGCTTTCTTT
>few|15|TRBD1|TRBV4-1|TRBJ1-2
CASSPVGQGNYGYTF
TGCGCCAGCAGCCCCGTCGGACAGGGAAACTATGGCTACACCTTC
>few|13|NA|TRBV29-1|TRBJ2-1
CSVEGPPGNEQFF
TGCAGCGTTGAGGGACCGCCCGGGAATGAGCAGTTCTTC
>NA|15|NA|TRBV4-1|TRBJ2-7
CASSQDTVSYYEQYF
TGCGCCAGCAGCCAAGATACCGTTAGCTACTACGAGCAGTACTTC
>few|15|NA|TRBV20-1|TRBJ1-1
CSARGTGSLRTEAFF
TGCAGTGCTAGAGGCACCGGGTCTTTGCGCACTGAAGCTTTCTTT
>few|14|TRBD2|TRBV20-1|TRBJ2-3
CSLTAGVGTDTQYF
TGCAGCCTAACAGCGGGAGTGGGCACAGATACGCAGTATTTT